The 21 T cell receptor beta chains given below trace back to one sample, sequenced in a study of human T cells and chemical hapten exposure. TCRdb re-called the RACE reads with MiXCR, one entry per CDR3 protein. The table has under 150,000 distinct CDR3 sequences, 12% seen once. Time point noted: patch test 1, 2 weeks after DPC sensitization. Treatment denoted: therapeutic diphenylcyclopropenone sensitization with weekly scalp DPC. The sample was whole blood, taken in connection with sensitization to the hapten diphenylcyclopropenone (DPC). These receptors were obtained from a woman between 50 and 59 years old with alopecia areata. Some clones in this sample may be carry-over from other donors' samples.

This clonotype has at least ten counts. This chain joins TRBV7-6 and TRBJ1-1; 9 nucleotides match TRBD1. Germline CDR1 and CDR2: SGHVS and FNYEAQ. This CDR3 comprises 13 residues. V dropped 5 bases and J dropped 3; count of bases not matched to a gene: 1. CDR3 sequence reads: CASSRQGDTEAFF. In DNA, the CDR3 is TGTGCCAGCAGCCGACAGGGGGACACTGAAGCTTTCTTT.

This clonotype was detected ten times or more. The chain is built from TRBV28 and TRBJ2-7; perhaps TRBD1 as D (5 bases). This CDR3 has 13 amino acids. Germline-derived CDR1 and CDR2 are MDHEN and SYDVKM. V lost 2 bases and J 5 bases, leaving 10 bases between the germline ends. The CDR3 sequence: CASSLPGYDEQYF. The DNA of the CDR3 is TGTGCCAGCAGTTTACCAGGGTACGACGAGCAGTACTTC.

The V gene is TRBV28, the J gene TRBJ1-1; possibly TRBD1 for D (6 bases). Germline V lookup: CDR1 MDHEN, CDR2 SYDVKM. Trimming removed 5 bases from V and 1 base from J, with 14 bases in between. The CDR3 is 15 amino acids. CDR3 sequence (DNA): TGTGCCAGCAGTCCGCAGGGGCCAAGGAACACTGAAGCTTTCTTT. This translates into CASSPQGPRNTEAFF.

This clonotype was observed a handful of times. This chain joins TRBV29-1 and TRBJ1-2; D possibly corresponds to TRBD1 (5 bases). CDR3 length equals 14 residues. In germline, CDR1 is SQVTM, CDR2 ANQGSEA. V lost 4 bases to trimming and J lost 2 bases, with 14 bases between them. The CDR3 region has the DNA TGCAGCGTTGCCCCCGGGACGGGAAACTATGGCTACACCTTC. Translating gives CSVAPGTGNYGYTF.

The V gene is TRBV19, the J gene TRBJ2-1, with 10 bases aligning to TRBD1. V lost 4 bases and J lost 9; bases outside the gene matches: 6. Germline CDR1 LNHDA, CDR2 SQIVND (reference sequence). The CDR3 runs 14 residues. CDR3 residues: CASSTDRGLSEQFF. CDR3 bases: TGTGCCAGTAGTACAGACAGGGGGCTAAGTGAGCAGTTCTTC.

This clonotype was detected once. The chain links TRBV28 to TRBJ1-5; TRBD1 might be the D (6 bases). V lost 8 bases, J lost 0 bases, and 14 bases lay in between. The germline gives CDR1 MDHEN, CDR2 SYDVKM. The CDR3 loop spans 15 amino acids. The CDR3 sequence is CASLGTPISNQPQHF. The CDR3 bases are TGTGCCAGCTTGGGGACACCCATTAGCAATCAGCCCCAGCATTTT. Drawing the rest from reference TRBV28 and TRBJ1-5, the complete variable domain is DVKVTQSSRYLVKRTGEKVFLECVQDMDHENMFWYRQDPGLGLRLIYFSYDVKMKEKGDIPEGYSVSREKKERFSLILESASTNQTSMYLCASLGTPISNQPQHFGDGTRLSIL.

The chain is built from TRBV6-6 and TRBJ2-3; D gene uncertain. The CDR3 contains 13 residues. Per the germline V gene, CDR1 is MNHNY and CDR2 is SVGAGI (reference sequence). Trimming took 1 base from V and 2 from J, leaving 4 bases between them. The CDR3 loop is CASSYWVTDTQYF. CDR3 bases: TGTGCCAGCAGTTACTGGGTCACAGATACGCAGTATTTT.

This clonotype was seen a few times. The rearrangement joins TRBV6-2 or TRBV6-3 to TRBJ2-3, with D hard to call. There are 15 residues in the CDR3. The V gene lost 0 bases and the J gene lost 0 bases, with 7 bases spanning the gap. Germline V CDR1 and CDR2: MNHEY, SVGEGT. Here the CDR3 reads CASSYSDTSTDTQYF. Here the CDR3 DNA reads TGTGCCAGCAGTTACTCAGACACTAGCACAGATACGCAGTATTTT.

Ten or more counts support this clonotype. V and J are TRBV3-1 and TRBJ1-1; D unclear. The CDR3 has 13 residues. V dropped 0 bases and J dropped 1 base, with 3 bases sitting between them. CDR1 and CDR2 (germline): LGHDT, YNNKEL (reference sequence). CDR3 region: CASSQEWNTEAFF. The CDR3 bases are TGTGCCAGCAGCCAAGAATGGAACACTGAAGCTTTCTTT.

This clonotype was observed many times. The V call is TRBV27, the J call TRBJ2-2; D unclear. This CDR3 comprises 13 residues. Per the germline V gene, CDR1 is MNHEY and CDR2 is SMNVEV (reference sequence). V lost 6 bases, J lost 0 bases, and 5 bases lay in between. CDR3 sequence: CASRGPNTGELFF. The CDR3 DNA sequence: TGTGCCAGCAGGGGTCCGAACACCGGGGAGCTGTTTTTT.

A few counts support this clonotype. The CDR3 DNA reads TGTGCCAGCTCACCACCAGCTGGGGCCAACGTCCTGACTTTC. As protein: CASSPPAGANVLTF. The chain couples TRBV18 to TRBJ2-6, with D unresolved. Germline CDR1 is KGHSH and CDR2 is LQKENI. The CDR3 totals 14 residues. Between the trimmed V and J ends, which lost 0 bases and 2 bases, there was a span of 2 bases.

J is TRBJ1-5 and V is TRBV7-9, with D uncertain. Looked up from germline, CDR1 is SEHNR and CDR2 is FQNEAQ (reference sequence). The CDR3 is 14 amino acids. The V end lost 4 bases, the J end lost 3 bases, and 10 bases lay between the germline ends. The CDR3 spells CASSSDGHNQPQHF. The CDR3 DNA is TGTGCCAGCAGCTCGGACGGCCACAATCAGCCCCAGCATTTT.

The chain has TRBV10-3 and TRBJ1-5; D gene uncertain. The CDR3 has 15 amino acids. The V end lost 3 bases, the J end lost 3 bases, and 12 bases lay between the germline ends. The V gene's germline CDR1 is ENHRY and CDR2 SYGVKD. The CDR3 sequence is CAISERQSYNQPQHF. For the CDR3, the DNA is TGTGCCATCAGTGAACGTCAGAGCTACAATCAGCCCCAGCATTTT.

The gene calls are TRBV3-1 and TRBJ1-4, with D possibly matching TRBD1 (5 bases). Deletions cut 4 bases from V and 8 bases from J, with 17 bases between. The CDR3 is 15 residues long. CDR1 LGHDT and CDR2 YNNKEL come from the germline V gene (reference sequence). The CDR3 DNA reads TGTGCCAGCAGCCTCCAGGGAGGTTCGGGCGAAAAACTGTTTTTT. Protein sequence: CASSLQGGSGEKLFF. The variable domain in full, completed from reference TRBV3-1 and TRBJ1-4, reads DTAVSQTPKYLVTQMGNDKSIKCEQNLGHDTMYWYKQDSKKFLKIMFSYNNKELIINETVPNRFSPKSPDKAHLNLHINSLELGDSAVYFCASSLQGGSGEKLFFGSGTQLSVL.

This clonotype occurred a few times. This chain links TRBV18 with TRBJ1-5; 11 bases match TRBD1. CDR3 size: 15 residues. Losses at the gene ends were 1 base for V and 6 bases for J; bases not matched to a gene: 2. From germline, CDR1 is KGHSH and CDR2 LQKENI. Written as DNA, the CDR3 is TGTGCCAGCTCACCACTCGGGACAGGGGGTCAGCCCCAGCATTTT. Its translation is CASSPLGTGGQPQHF.

This clonotype was counted between two and nine times. J is TRBJ2-1 and V is TRBV7-2; D gene unclear. Germline assignment: CDR1 SGHTA and CDR2 FQGNSA. Trimming shortened V by 1 base and J by 5 bases, and 9 bases separated the two germline ends. The CDR3 runs to 14 residues. Here the CDR3 reads CASSLGQSDNEQFF. The CDR3 DNA reads as TGTGCCAGCAGCTTAGGTCAATCGGACAATGAGCAGTTCTTC. Using reference TRBV7-2 and TRBJ2-1 for the parts outside the CDR3, the full variable domain is GAGVSQSPSNKVTEKGKDVELRCDPISGHTALYWYRQSLGQGLEFLIYFQGNSAPDKSGLPSDRFSAERTGGSVSTLTIQRTQQEDSAVYLCASSLGQSDNEQFFGPGTRLTVL.

J is TRBJ2-3 and V is TRBV7-2, with 9 bases that match TRBD1. Trimming removed 4 bases from V and 12 bases from J; junction bases left unmatched: 5. This CDR3 is 12 amino acids long. CDR1 SGHTA and CDR2 FQGNSA come from the germline V gene. The CDR3 coding sequence is TGTGCCAGCAGCTCCACAGGGGGCGTCCAGTATTTT. Its protein is CASSSTGGVQYF.

The table lists this clonotype with many counts. This chain connects TRBV7-9 to TRBJ1-5; D possibly corresponds to TRBD1 (6 bases). Germline CDR1 is SEHNR and CDR2 is FQNEAQ (reference sequence). The CDR3 has 15 residues. The V end lost 1 base, the J end lost 5 bases, and 12 bases lay between the germline ends. CDR3 in DNA: TGTGCCAGCAGCTTAGATGGGGGCAGTTATCAGCCCCAGCATTTT. This encodes CASSLDGGSYQPQHF.

Remarks on this clonotype: No conserved phenylalanine or tryptophan is present at the end of the CDR3, so a read error is the likely explanation. The rearrangement joins TRBV7-8 to TRBJ2-7; tentative D call: TRBD1 (6 bases). Germline V gives CDR1 SGHVS, CDR2 FQNEAQ. This CDR3 has 14 residues. Between the trimmed V and J ends, which lost 2 bases and 3 bases, there was a span of 11 bases. CDR3: CASSLWTESYEQYY. The CDR3 DNA reads TGTGCCAGCAGCTTATGGACAGAGAGCTACGAGCAGTACTAC.

CDR3 loop: CASSREGSAYSGANVLTF. The CDR3 nucleotides read TGTGCCAGCAGTAGGGAGGGAAGCGCATACTCTGGGGCCAACGTCCTGACTTTC. This chain connects TRBV6-4 to TRBJ2-6, with 7 bases aligning to TRBD2. The CDR3 loop spans 18 amino acids. The germline CDR1 and CDR2 sequences are MRHNA and SNTAGT. Trimming at V came to 5 bases and at J to 0 bases, leaving 10 bases not matched to a gene.

The chain uses TRBV4-2 and TRBJ2-1; 8 nucleotides line up with TRBD1. This CDR3 has 18 residues. V shed 1 base, J shed 3 bases, and the junction held 11 bases outside the gene matches. Germline V lookup: CDR1 LGHNA, CDR2 YNFKEQ. The CDR3 nucleotides are TGTGCCAGCAGCCAAGGAGGCGGGGCAGGGGGCATCTACAATGAGCAGTTCTTC. Translated, it gives CASSQGGGAGGIYNEQFF.